The 3 T cell receptor beta chains below come from one sample, sequenced in a study of shared clonotypes between healthy human individuals. TCRdb's copy holds only in-frame clones and misses some; the assay was immunoSEQ multiplex PCR. The sample contains some 2.3 million clones, 93% of which appear only once. The sample taken for sequencing was naive CD4+ T cells from PBMCs. Subset noted: CD45RA+ positively selected. The origin of the receptors is a man aged 18-30 years in good health. Some clones in this sample may be carry-over from other donors' samples.

The chain combines TRBV7-2 with TRBJ2-3; 10 bases are shared with TRBD2. Trimming removed 8 bases from V and 6 bases from J; junction bases left unmatched: 8. CDR3 length equals 14 residues. Germline CDR1 reads SGHTA; CDR2 reads FQGNSA. CDR3 nucleotide sequence: TGTGCCAGCGCCTCTAGCGGGAGAGTGGATACGCAGTATTTT. Residues: CASASSGRVDTQYF.

This chain joins TRBV28 and TRBJ2-2, with 8 nucleotides matching TRBD1. The CDR3 sequence is 15 residues long. From germline, CDR1 is MDHEN and CDR2 SYDVKM. Unmatched junction bases numbered 11, after V lost 7 bases and J lost 7 bases. The CDR3 loop reads CASTAGGAKDGELFF. As DNA, the CDR3 is TGTGCCAGCACAGCAGGGGGCGCCAAGGACGGGGAGCTGTTTTTT.

V gene TRBV15 combines with J gene TRBJ2-5, with D possibly matching TRBD2 (6 bases). Trimming took 5 bases from V and 4 from J, leaving 17 bases between them. Germline values: CDR1 LNHNV, CDR2 YYDKDF (reference sequence). The length of the CDR3 is 15 residues. In DNA form, the CDR3 reads TGTGCCACCAGCGACGGAGGCGGGACCCTAGAGACCCAGTACTTC. Encoded protein: CATSDGGGTLETQYF.